The 17 T cell receptor beta chains below were found in one sample sequenced in a study of blood T cell repertoires in COVID-19. Method: immunoSEQ multiplex PCR; TCRdb's copy keeps in-frame clones and lacks some. Here the sample spans 350,000 to 450,000 clones, around 87% being singletons. Sequencing was performed on PBMCs or T cells enriched from blood (not recorded which). These receptor sequences come from a man in his forties or fifties in a cohort exposed to, infected with or recovered from COVID-19 (not recorded which).

CDR3 DNA sequence: TGTGCCTGGAGTGTACGTCGTCCAGGTACCGGGGAGCTGTTTTTT. Amino acid sequence: CAWSVRRPGTGELFF. This chain joins TRBV30 and TRBJ2-2; D uncertain. The CDR3 totals 15 residues. V gave up 0 bases and J gave up 5 bases, with 13 bases separating them. Per the germline V gene, CDR1 is GTSNPN and CDR2 is SVGIG (reference sequence).

The V and J genes are TRBV14 and TRBJ2-5; D remains unclear. The CDR3 has 15 amino acids. Germline loops: CDR1 SGHDN, CDR2 FVKESK. V shed 0 bases and J shed 2 bases, with 10 bases lying between them. In DNA form, the CDR3 reads TGTGCCAGCAGCCAAGACACGGCGGTACAAGAGACCCAGTACTTC. This translates into CASSQDTAVQETQYF.

This chain links TRBV19 with TRBJ2-7; 10 bases align to TRBD2. The germline V gene encodes CDR1 LNHDA and CDR2 SQIVND (reference sequence). After removal of 2 bases from V and 6 bases from J, the junction contained 16 bases not matched to a gene. This CDR3 contains 18 residues. DNA for the CDR3: TGTGCCAGTAGTATAACGGGGCTTTGGACTAGCGGACGAGGCGAGCAGTACTTC. Translating gives CASSITGLWTSGRGEQYF.

The J gene is TRBJ2-1, the V gene TRBV10-1, with 9 bases identical to TRBD1. With V trimmed by 4 bases and J by 2 bases, 3 bases remained unmatched. The length of the CDR3 is 15 residues. From germline, CDR1 is WNHNN and CDR2 SYGVQD (reference sequence). The CDR3 nucleotides are TGCGCCAGCAGTGGGGGACAGGGAACCTACAATGAGCAGTTCTTC. It specifies CASSGGQGTYNEQFF.

The chain is built from TRBV6-5 and TRBJ2-7, with 9 bases lining up with TRBD1. J was trimmed by 6 bases and V by 2 bases; bases with no gene match: 2. This CDR3 contains 13 residues. Germline CDR1 reads MNHEY; CDR2 reads SVGAGI. The CDR3 sequence: CASSYPGQGEQYF. For the CDR3, the DNA is TGTGCCAGCAGTTACCCGGGACAGGGCGAGCAGTACTTC.

The V and J genes are TRBV7-9 and TRBJ2-5; TRBD1 might be the D (5 bases). The CDR3 runs to 13 residues. CDR1 is SEHNR, CDR2 FQNEAQ, per germline (reference sequence). With 2 bases removed from V and 4 bases from J, the gap between germline ends came to 8 bases. CDR3 nucleotide sequence: TGTGCCAGCAGCTTAAGTAGGGGAGAGACCCAGTACTTC. Translated, it gives CASSLSRGETQYF.

The rearrangement links TRBV27 to TRBJ2-1; the D gene is possibly TRBD1 (6 bases). Looked up from germline, CDR1 is MNHEY and CDR2 is SMNVEV (reference sequence). Deletions cut 5 bases from V and 10 bases from J, with 12 bases between. The CDR3 spans 12 residues. CDR3 sequence reads: CASSPYRDEQFF. The CDR3 bases are TGTGCCAGCAGTCCATACAGGGACGAGCAGTTCTTC.

Details on this clone: Additional DNA sequences in this sample encode the identical CDR3. The J gene is TRBJ2-5, the V gene TRBV2, with 8 bases that match TRBD2. The germline V gene encodes CDR1 SNHLY and CDR2 FYNNEI. J lost 4 bases, V lost 8 bases, and 6 bases had no gene match. This CDR3 contains 13 residues. The CDR3: CASGRAGGETQYF. The CDR3 DNA sequence: TGTGCCAGCGGGAGGGCGGGGGGAGAGACCCAGTACTTC.

CDR3 sequence: CAWSVQSGSADTQYF. Here the CDR3 DNA reads TGTGCCTGGAGTGTACAGAGTGGGAGCGCAGATACGCAGTATTTT. This chain links TRBV30 with TRBJ2-3, with a tentative D call TRBD2 (5 bases). The CDR3 has 15 residues. The germline V gene encodes CDR1 GTSNPN and CDR2 SVGIG (reference sequence). The ends were cut back, 0 bases at V and 4 bases at J, with 14 bases in the middle.

This chain connects TRBV18 to TRBJ2-7; TRBD2 matches 12 bases. V shed 4 bases and J 4 bases; nucleotides not matched to a gene: 5. The CDR3 is 15 amino acids. CDR1 is KGHSH, CDR2 LQKENI, per germline. The DNA of the CDR3 is TGTGCCAGCTCACAGGGACTAGCGGGCCTATACGAGCAGTACTTC. Amino acids: CASSQGLAGLYEQYF. Complete variable domain (other parts from reference TRBV18 and TRBJ2-7): NAGVMQNPRHLVRRRGQEARLRCSPMKGHSHVYWYRQLPEEGLKFMVYLQKENIIDESGMPKERFSAEFPKEGPSILRIQQVVRGDSAAYFCASSQGLAGLYEQYFGPGTRLTVT.

The genes are TRBV4-1 and TRBJ1-2, with a weak D call TRBD1 (6 bases). The germline CDR1 and CDR2 sequences are MGHRA and YSYEKL. Trimming shortened V by 5 bases and J by 5 bases, and 18 bases separated the two germline ends. This CDR3 is built from 15 residues. The CDR3 is CASSTLGAGEYGYTF. The DNA of the CDR3 is TGCGCCAGCAGCACCTTGGGGGCAGGGGAGTATGGCTACACCTTC.

This chain links TRBV12-5 with TRBJ2-7; 8 bases map to TRBD1. The CDR3 length is 15 residues. In germline, CDR1 is LGHNT, CDR2 FRNRAP. J lost 2 bases, V lost 5 bases, and 8 bases had no gene match. CDR3 coding DNA: TGTGCTAGTGGTAGGGGACAGGTTGGGGCCTACGAGCAGTACTTC. This encodes CASGRGQVGAYEQYF.

This chain links TRBV5-1 with TRBJ1-1; no firm D call. Germline CDR1 SGHRS, CDR2 YFSETQ. The CDR3 is made up of 15 amino acids. The V and J ends lost 3 bases and 0 bases respectively, with 12 bases between them. In nucleotides, the CDR3 is TGCGCCAGCAGCTCCGGATCCGGGGTGAACACTGAAGCTTTCTTT. It is translated as CASSSGSGVNTEAFF. Using reference TRBV5-1 and TRBJ1-1 for the parts outside the CDR3, the full variable domain is KAGVTQTPRYLIKTRGQQVTLSCSPISGHRSVSWYQQTPGQGLQFLFEYFSETQRNKGNFPGRFSGRQFSNSRSEMNVSTLELGDSALYLCASSSGSGVNTEAFFGQGTRLTVV.

The V call is TRBV9, the J call TRBJ2-3; D remains unclear. The V end was cut by 4 bases, the J end by 1 base, with 10 bases between. This CDR3 spans 14 amino acids. Germline loops: CDR1 SGDLS, CDR2 YYNGEE. The CDR3 DNA is TGTGCCAGCAGCCTACAGTTGGGCACAGATACGCAGTATTTT. Amino acid sequence: CASSLQLGTDTQYF.

The V call is TRBV7-2, the J call TRBJ2-7; 7 positions match TRBD2. Germline CDR1 is SGHTA and CDR2 is FQGNSA. The CDR3 spans 14 residues. The V and J ends lost 3 bases and 0 bases, in that order; junction bases with no gene match: 2. The CDR3 region has the DNA TGTGCCAGCAGCTTTGCGGGGGACTCCTACGAGCAGTACTTC. Amino acids: CASSFAGDSYEQYF.

The rearrangement joins TRBV28 to TRBJ2-1; 11 bases map to TRBD1. The CDR3 extends over 15 amino acids. V gave up 6 bases and J gave up 1 base; unmatched junction bases: 2. Germline CDR1 MDHEN, CDR2 SYDVKM. CDR3 region: CASRGTGGSYNEQFF. The CDR3, as DNA: TGTGCCAGCAGAGGGACAGGGGGGTCCTACAATGAGCAGTTCTTC.

Comment on this clone: The sample carries other DNA sequences with the same CDR3. Here the CDR3 DNA reads TGTGCCAGCAGTTTACTAGCCGGGGAGCTGTTTTTT. The encoded protein is CASSLLAGELFF. The chain combines TRBV28 with TRBJ2-2; unclear D gene. Per the germline V gene, CDR1 is MDHEN and CDR2 is SYDVKM. The CDR3 spans 12 residues. V was clipped by 2 bases and J by 6 bases, with 4 bases between them.